A single sample gave rise to the 23 T cell receptor beta chains below, sequenced in a study of cytomegalovirus exposure and HLA in healthy donors. The PCR was carried out with 60 Vbeta primers and 13 Jbeta primers. Using immunoSEQ multiplex PCR, the repertoire was profiled, and TCRdb retains in-frame clones only, with some absent. The table records just over 150,000 clones, around nine tenths of them present only once. The sample was PBMCs. The receptor source for this set is a woman aged 18-29 years in good health and CMV-seronegative.

This rearrangement joins TRBV30 to TRBJ1-2; D might be TRBD1 (6 bases). V gave up 0 bases and J gave up 3 bases, with 14 bases separating them. The CDR3 loop spans 15 amino acids. Looked up from germline, CDR1 is GTSNPN and CDR2 is SVGIG (reference sequence). CDR3 DNA: TGTGCCTGGAGTGTAATTTCGCGGGGGCACTATGGCTACACCTTC. Translated: CAWSVISRGHYGYTF.

This rearrangement joins TRBV19 to TRBJ2-1; 11 bases map to TRBD2. The germline gives CDR1 LNHDA, CDR2 SQIVND (reference sequence). This CDR3 has 17 residues. J lost 5 bases, V lost 3 bases, and 9 bases had no gene match. The CDR3 nucleotides are TGTGCCAGTAGTATTGGTAGCGGGAGGGCCATTGACAATGAGCAGTTCTTC. This codes for CASSIGSGRAIDNEQFF.

This clone has just a few counts. Other DNA variants within this sample encode the same CDR3. This CDR3 is CASSPNGEKLFF. For the CDR3, the DNA is TGTGCCAGCAGCCCGAACGGGGAAAAACTGTTTTTT. This rearrangement joins TRBV5-6 to TRBJ1-4; D unresolved. Trimming removed 4 bases from V and 8 bases from J, with 9 bases in between. Germline V gives CDR1 SGHDT, CDR2 YYEEEE. CDR3 length: 12 residues.

This clone was detected once. This chain connects TRBV5-1 to TRBJ1-2; D possibly corresponds to TRBD1 (6 bases). V gave up 3 bases and J gave up 3 bases, with 12 bases separating them. This CDR3 has 14 amino acids. Per the germline V gene, CDR1 is SGHRS and CDR2 is YFSETQ. The CDR3 region is CASSWTVSDYGYTF. In nucleotides, the CDR3 is TGCGCCAGCAGCTGGACAGTGAGTGACTATGGCTACACCTTC.

The rearrangement links TRBV2 to TRBJ2-5; 11 bases agree with TRBD2. Germline CDR1 reads SNHLY; CDR2 reads FYNNEI. This CDR3 has 17 residues. J lost 4 bases, V lost 0 bases, and 7 bases had no gene match. The CDR3 region is CASSEAIPSGGRETQYF. The CDR3 bases are TGTGCCAGCAGTGAAGCGATCCCTAGCGGGGGGAGAGAGACCCAGTACTTC.

In DNA form, the CDR3 reads TGTGCCAGCAGCGCCGGACAGCCGAATGAGCAGTTCTTC. The encoded protein is CASSAGQPNEQFF. The chain uses TRBV9 and TRBJ2-1; D is perhaps TRBD1 (6 bases). The CDR3 sequence is 13 residues long. Trimming removed 3 bases at V and 7 bases at J, with 11 bases between. The V gene's germline CDR1 is SGDLS and CDR2 YYNGEE.

J is TRBJ1-1 and V is TRBV5-1, with D unclear. V lost 4 bases, J lost 1 base, and 14 bases lay in between. This CDR3 contains 15 residues. CDR1 and CDR2 (germline): SGHRS, YFSETQ. CDR3 in DNA: TGCGCCAGCAGCCCGCTCAGCAGGCCGAACACTGAAGCTTTCTTT. Its translation is CASSPLSRPNTEAFF.

The V gene is TRBV5-4, the J gene TRBJ2-7, with TRBD2 identical over 14 bases. Per the germline V gene, CDR1 is SGHNT and CDR2 is YYREEE (reference sequence). Losses at the gene ends were 3 bases for V and 3 bases for J; bases not matched to a gene: 8. The CDR3 spans 17 residues. CDR3: CASSSPGLAGERYEQYF. CDR3 DNA: TGTGCCAGCAGCTCCCCGGGACTAGCGGGAGAACGCTACGAGCAGTACTTC.

The chain combines TRBV2 with TRBJ2-5; 9 nucleotides align to TRBD2. The CDR3 has 17 amino acids. CDR1 and CDR2 from the germline V gene are SNHLY and FYNNEI. Trimming removed 7 bases from V and 1 base from J; junction bases left unmatched: 13. DNA for the CDR3: TGTGCCAGCACAGGCCATTCTAGCGGGGAGCTCCAAGAGACCCAGTACTTC. It specifies CASTGHSSGELQETQYF.

The J gene is TRBJ1-3, the V gene TRBV5-1; D remains ambiguous. The CDR3 length is 14 residues. Germline V lookup: CDR1 SGHRS, CDR2 YFSETQ. The V gene lost 0 bases and the J gene lost 4 bases, with 8 bases spanning the gap. CDR3 amino acids: CASSLAGYGNTIYF. The CDR3 nucleotides are TGCGCCAGCAGCTTGGCCGGGTACGGAAACACCATATATTTT.

The chain uses TRBV30 and TRBJ2-7; a possible D gene is TRBD1 (6 bases). The ends were cut back, 5 bases at V and 0 bases at J, with 11 bases in the middle. CDR1 and CDR2 (germline): GTSNPN, SVGIG (reference sequence). The CDR3 consists of 13 residues. The CDR3 DNA sequence: TGTGCCTGGCATCGGGACAACTCCTACGAGCAGTACTTC. Translation: CAWHRDNSYEQYF. Looking up the rest from reference TRBV30 and TRBJ2-7 gives the full variable domain: SQTIHQWPATLVQPVGSPLSLECTVEGTSNPNLYWYRQAAGRGLQLLFYSVGIGQISSEVPQNLSASRPQDRQFILSSKKLLLSDSGFYLCAWHRDNSYEQYFGPGTRLTVT.

V and J are TRBV5-4 and TRBJ1-3, with 8 bases identical to TRBD1. Germline assignment: CDR1 SGHNT and CDR2 YYREEE (reference sequence). With V trimmed by 0 bases and J by 2 bases, 4 bases remained unmatched. This CDR3 has 16 amino acids. In DNA form, the CDR3 reads TGTGCCAGCAGCTTGGCTATGACAGGGGCTGGAAACACCATATATTTT. Protein sequence: CASSLAMTGAGNTIYF.

This chain joins TRBV9 and TRBJ2-1, with D maybe TRBD2 (6 bases). V was shortened by 3 bases and J by 0 bases, with 10 bases between the two germline ends. Germline V gene data show CDR1 as SGDLS and CDR2 as YYNGEE. The CDR3 is 15 amino acids. The CDR3 nucleotides read TGTGCCAGCAGCGACGGGGGTTCCTCCTACAATGAGCAGTTCTTC. Translating gives CASSDGGSSYNEQFF.

The rearrangement joins TRBV2 to TRBJ2-1; D may be TRBD2 (5 bases). The CDR3 consists of 14 residues. Germline CDR1 is SNHLY and CDR2 is FYNNEI. Trimming took off 3 bases at V and 8 bases at J, with 14 bases between the two ends. CDR3 sequence: CASSDRGVMDEQFF. The CDR3 bases are TGTGCCAGCAGTGACCGGGGAGTCATGGATGAGCAGTTCTTC.

The gene calls are TRBV19 and TRBJ1-4; 7 nucleotides agree with TRBD1. Germline CDR1 and CDR2: LNHDA and SQIVND (reference sequence). V lost 9 bases, J lost 7 bases, and 8 bases stayed unmatched. This CDR3 is built from 13 residues. The CDR3 nucleotides are TGTGCCAGCAGGGGGGCGCGGGTTGAAAAACTGTTTTTT. Amino acids: CASRGARVEKLFF.

The V call is TRBV6-4, the J call TRBJ1-5, with TRBD1 as a possible D gene (5 bases). The germline V and J ends were trimmed by 0 bases and 0 bases, with 18 bases remaining between them. The CDR3 loop spans 19 amino acids. Germline V gene data show CDR1 as MRHNA and CDR2 as SNTAGT. CDR3 residues: CASSDSTATLTYSNQPQHF. For the CDR3, the DNA is TGTGCCAGCAGTGACTCGACAGCCACCCTTACTTATAGCAATCAGCCCCAGCATTTT.

The chain uses TRBV2 and TRBJ2-1; maybe TRBD2 (5 bases). The CDR3 has 13 amino acids. Trimming took 4 bases from V and 8 from J, leaving 12 bases between them. CDR1 and CDR2 (germline): SNHLY, FYNNEI. Written as DNA, the CDR3 is TGTGCCAGCAGTGGGCTAGCATTATATGAGCAGTTCTTC. Its translation is CASSGLALYEQFF.

CDR3 sequence reads: CASRQGALPYEQYF. CDR3 nucleotides: TGTGCCAGCCGACAGGGGGCTCTACCCTACGAGCAGTACTTC. The chain carries TRBV27 and TRBJ2-7, with 10 bases matching TRBD1. Germline V gives CDR1 MNHEY, CDR2 SMNVEV (reference sequence). The CDR3 has 14 amino acids. V shed 8 bases, J shed 2 bases, and the junction held 6 bases outside the gene matches.

This chain uses TRBV10-1 with TRBJ2-7, with 9 bases fitting TRBD2. Germline-derived CDR1 and CDR2 are WNHNN and SYGVQD (reference sequence). The CDR3 spans 16 residues. With V trimmed by 3 bases and J by 3 bases, 9 bases remained unmatched. CDR3 nucleotide sequence: TGCGCCAGCAGTGAACGGGGACTAGCCGGAGTCTACGAGCAGTACTTC. This codes for CASSERGLAGVYEQYF.

The chain combines TRBV28 with TRBJ2-3; D is possibly TRBD1 or TRBD2 (10 bases each). V dropped 6 bases and J dropped 6 bases, with 25 bases sitting between them. This CDR3 spans 17 amino acids. Germline V gene lookup returns CDR1 MDHEN and CDR2 SYDVKM. CDR3 bases: TGTGCCAGCAGGGGGACAGGGGCTAGCGGGAGAATCGATACGCAGTATTTT. Protein product: CASRGTGASGRIDTQYF.

This clone appeared a single time. The rearrangement joins TRBV15 to TRBJ2-7, with 8 bases aligning to TRBD1. Germline CDR1 and CDR2: LNHNV and YYDKDF (reference sequence). CDR3 length: 15 amino acids. Trimming at V came to 0 bases and at J to 1 base, leaving 2 bases not matched to a gene. CDR3 nucleotides: TGTGCCACCAGCAGAGAAAGGACAGGGTCCTACGAGCAGTACTTC. As protein: CATSRERTGSYEQYF. The variable domain in full, completed from reference TRBV15 and TRBJ2-7, reads DAMVIQNPRYQVTQFGKPVTLSCSQTLNHNVMYWYQQKSSQAPKLLFHYYDKDFNNEADTPDNFQSRRPNTSFCFLDIRSPGLGDTAMYLCATSRERTGSYEQYFGPGTRLTVT.

This clone showed up just a few times. This rearrangement joins TRBV28 to TRBJ1-2; TRBD1 is a possible D gene (6 bases). V was pared by 6 bases and J by 4 bases, with 18 bases between. Germline CDR1 and CDR2: MDHEN and SYDVKM. There are 15 residues in the CDR3. CDR3 region: CASRGQYYVLYGYTF. CDR3 DNA sequence: TGTGCCAGCAGAGGACAGTATTACGTTCTCTATGGCTACACCTTC.

The chain employs TRBV5-1 and TRBJ2-3; 8 bases line up with TRBD2. J lost 12 bases, V lost 0 bases, and 9 bases had no gene match. Germline V CDR1 and CDR2: SGHRS, YFSETQ. The CDR3 runs to 14 residues. For the CDR3, the DNA is TGCGCCAGCAGCTTGGTCGAAATTAGCGGGGCACAGTATTTT. Translated: CASSLVEISGAQYF.